This passage covers 10 T cell receptor beta chains from one sample sequenced in a study of T-cell memory formation after mild COVID-19. TCRdb processed the 5' RACE reads anew with MiXCR; each CDR3 protein has one entry. The table shows about 200,000 distinct CDR3 sequences, with 9% to 10% occurring only once. Sequenced: PBMCs or a T cell subset sorted from them (not recorded which). The receptors here all came from a man between 18 and 29 years old who had mild COVID-19 (a few samples of this study predate the infection). Cell type and time point are not known.

The chain joins TRBV3-1 to TRBJ1-2; 7 nucleotides line up with TRBD1. Trimming took 0 bases from V and 8 from J; bases not matched to a gene: 6. CDR3 length: 14 residues. Germline lookup yields CDR1 LGHDT and CDR2 YNNKEL (reference sequence). As DNA, the CDR3 is TGTGCCAGCAGCCAAGATTACAGGGGTGGAGGCTACACCTTC. This encodes CASSQDYRGGGYTF.

The chain is built from TRBV10-1 and TRBJ1-1, with TRBD1 matching over 8 bases. The CDR3 is made up of 14 amino acids. The germline gives CDR1 WNHNN, CDR2 SYGVQD (reference sequence). J lost 3 bases, V lost 7 bases, and 7 bases had no gene match. The chain's CDR3 is CASKGQVGDTEAFF. The CDR3 coding sequence is TGCGCCAGCAAGGGACAGGTGGGTGACACTGAAGCTTTCTTT.

This CDR3 is CASRQDGGGELFF. In DNA form, the CDR3 reads TGTGCCAGCAGGCAGGACGGCGGAGGGGAGCTGTTTTTT. The V and J genes are TRBV2 and TRBJ2-2; no clear D gene. Trimming removed 6 bases at V and 8 bases at J, with 13 bases between. The CDR3 consists of 13 residues. Looked up from germline, CDR1 is SNHLY and CDR2 is FYNNEI.

This clonotype occurred many times. J is TRBJ1-5 and V is TRBV6-2 or TRBV6-3; 8 bases agree with TRBD1. Looked up from germline, CDR1 is MNHEY and CDR2 is SVGEGT. This CDR3 is 15 amino acids long. V dropped 6 bases and J dropped 5; count of bases not matched to a gene: 9. DNA for the CDR3: TGTGCCAGCAGCAGGACAGGGTGGGGGCATCAGCCCCAGCATTTT. This sequence encodes CASSRTGWGHQPQHF.

This clonotype has a handful of counts. The V gene is TRBV6-1, the J gene TRBJ2-7, with D possibly called TRBD1 or TRBD2 (5 bases each). Trimming shortened V by 0 bases and J by 2 bases, and 11 bases separated the two germline ends. The germline CDR1 and CDR2 sequences are MNHNS and SASEGT. The CDR3 is 15 amino acids. As DNA, the CDR3 is TGTGCCAGCAGTGAAGCCGGGACGCCCCCCTACGAGCAGTACTTC. It is translated as CASSEAGTPPYEQYF.

V usage is TRBV4-3 and J usage is TRBJ2-3; tentative D call: TRBD2 (7 bases). CDR3 length equals 16 residues. Trimming removed 7 bases at V and 2 bases at J, with 19 bases between. CDR1 and CDR2 (germline): LGHNA, YSLEER. The CDR3 here is CASTLGWGGFTDTQYF. The CDR3 region has the DNA TGCGCCAGCACCCTAGGGTGGGGGGGCTTCACAGATACGCAGTATTTT.

V and J are TRBV7-8 and TRBJ1-5; 8 bases are a match to TRBD1. CDR3 length: 18 residues. V was pared by 3 bases and J by 0 bases, with 10 bases of the junction left unmatched. CDR1 and CDR2 from the germline V gene are SGHVS and FQNEAQ. CDR3 nucleotides: TGTGCCAGCAGCTTTATCGGACAGGGAAGATATAGCAATCAGCCCCAGCATTTT. Encoded protein: CASSFIGQGRYSNQPQHF. Together with reference TRBV7-8 and TRBJ1-5, the CDR3 gives the full variable domain: GAGVSQSPRYKVAKRGQDVALRCDPISGHVSLFWYQQALGQGPEFLTYFQNEAQLDKSGLPSDRFFAERPEGSVSTLKIQRTQQEDSAVYLCASSFIGQGRYSNQPQHFGDGTRLSIL.

This clonotype was observed a few times. The chain has TRBV29-1 and TRBJ2-7; D perhaps matches TRBD1 (6 bases). V was trimmed by 2 bases and J by 2 bases, leaving 13 bases between them. The germline gives CDR1 SQVTM, CDR2 ANQGSEA. CDR3 length equals 14 residues. The CDR3 DNA sequence: TGCAGCGTTGAACGCTGGGGACAAACCTACGAGCAGTACTTC. Amino acids: CSVERWGQTYEQYF.

The table lists this clonotype with many counts. The J gene is TRBJ2-7, the V gene TRBV5-1; 10 positions match TRBD1. This CDR3 is built from 14 residues. Germline V lookup: CDR1 SGHRS, CDR2 YFSETQ. After removal of 4 bases from V and 6 bases from J, the junction contained 7 bases not matched to a gene. CDR3 DNA sequence: TGCGCCAGCAGCCGGGGGACAGGGGATTCCGAGCAGTACTTC. As protein: CASSRGTGDSEQYF.

This clonotype came up a few times. J is TRBJ1-2 and V is TRBV6-5; D uncertain. Germline loops: CDR1 MNHEY, CDR2 SVGAGI. This CDR3 is 14 amino acids long. The V end lost 6 bases, the J end lost 3 bases, and 14 bases lay between the germline ends. CDR3 sequence (DNA): TGTGCCAGCAGCTTTGATTGGCGGGACTATGGCTACACCTTC. This sequence encodes CASSFDWRDYGYTF.